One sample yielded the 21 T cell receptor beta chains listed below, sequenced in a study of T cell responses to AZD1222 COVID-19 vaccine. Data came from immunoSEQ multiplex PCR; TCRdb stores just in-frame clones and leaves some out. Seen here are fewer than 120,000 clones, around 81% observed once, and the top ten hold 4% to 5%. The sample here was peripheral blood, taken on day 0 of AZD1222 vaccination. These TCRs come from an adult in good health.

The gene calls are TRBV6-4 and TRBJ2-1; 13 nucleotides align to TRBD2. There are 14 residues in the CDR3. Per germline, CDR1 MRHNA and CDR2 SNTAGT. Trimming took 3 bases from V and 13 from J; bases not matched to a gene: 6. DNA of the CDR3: TGTGCCAGCAGTGAATCAACTAGCGGGAGGGGTCAGTTCTTC. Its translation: CASSESTSGRGQFF.

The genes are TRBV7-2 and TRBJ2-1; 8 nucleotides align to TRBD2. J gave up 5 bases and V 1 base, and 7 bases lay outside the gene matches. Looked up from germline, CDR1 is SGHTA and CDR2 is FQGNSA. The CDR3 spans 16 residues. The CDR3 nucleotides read TGTGCCAGCAGCTTAGGGTCACTAGCGGTTAACAATGAGCAGTTCTTC. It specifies CASSLGSLAVNNEQFF.

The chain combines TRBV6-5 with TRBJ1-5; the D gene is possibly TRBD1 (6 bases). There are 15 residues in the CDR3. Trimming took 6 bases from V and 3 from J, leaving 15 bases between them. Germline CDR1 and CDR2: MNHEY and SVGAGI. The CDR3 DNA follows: TGTGCCAGCAGGAATATAGGGGGGGCCAATCAGCCCCAGCATTTT. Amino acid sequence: CASRNIGGANQPQHF.

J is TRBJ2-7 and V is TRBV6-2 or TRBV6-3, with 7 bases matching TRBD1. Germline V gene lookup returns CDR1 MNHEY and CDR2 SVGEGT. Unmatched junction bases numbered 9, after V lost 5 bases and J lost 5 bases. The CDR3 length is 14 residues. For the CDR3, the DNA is TGTGCCAGCAGTACCCAAGGGGGCGCCCACGAGCAGTACTTC. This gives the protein CASSTQGGAHEQYF.

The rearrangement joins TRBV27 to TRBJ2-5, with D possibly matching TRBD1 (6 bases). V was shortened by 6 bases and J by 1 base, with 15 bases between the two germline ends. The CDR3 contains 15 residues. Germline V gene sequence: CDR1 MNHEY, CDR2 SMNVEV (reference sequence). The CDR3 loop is CASRLGQKSQETQYF. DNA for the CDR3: TGTGCCAGCAGGCTAGGACAGAAATCCCAAGAGACCCAGTACTTC.

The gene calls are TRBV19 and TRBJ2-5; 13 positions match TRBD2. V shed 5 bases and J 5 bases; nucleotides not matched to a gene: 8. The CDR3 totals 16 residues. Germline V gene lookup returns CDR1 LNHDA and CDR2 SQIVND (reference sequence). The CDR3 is CASSPRTSGRGETQYF. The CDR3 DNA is TGTGCCAGTAGTCCTCGGACTAGCGGGAGAGGGGAGACCCAGTACTTC.

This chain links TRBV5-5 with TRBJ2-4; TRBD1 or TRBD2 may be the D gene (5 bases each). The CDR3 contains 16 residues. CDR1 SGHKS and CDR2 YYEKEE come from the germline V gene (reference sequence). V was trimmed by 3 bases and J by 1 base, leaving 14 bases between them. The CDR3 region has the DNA TGTGCCAGCAGCTCCCTTCGGGGCGCGGCCAAAAACATTCAGTACTTC. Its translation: CASSSLRGAAKNIQYF.

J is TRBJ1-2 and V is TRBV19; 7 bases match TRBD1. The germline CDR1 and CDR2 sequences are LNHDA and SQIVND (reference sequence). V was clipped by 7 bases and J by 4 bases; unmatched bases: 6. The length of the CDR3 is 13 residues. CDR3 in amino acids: CASKPGGSYGYTF. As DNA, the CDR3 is TGTGCCAGTAAGCCAGGGGGGAGCTATGGCTACACCTTC.

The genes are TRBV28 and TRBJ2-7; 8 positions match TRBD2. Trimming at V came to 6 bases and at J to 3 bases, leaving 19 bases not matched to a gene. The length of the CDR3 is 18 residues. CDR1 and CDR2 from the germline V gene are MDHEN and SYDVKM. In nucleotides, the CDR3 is TGTGCCAGCAGACCTACCCGGAGGACTAGCCCTACCCACTACGAGCAGTACTTC. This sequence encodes CASRPTRRTSPTHYEQYF.

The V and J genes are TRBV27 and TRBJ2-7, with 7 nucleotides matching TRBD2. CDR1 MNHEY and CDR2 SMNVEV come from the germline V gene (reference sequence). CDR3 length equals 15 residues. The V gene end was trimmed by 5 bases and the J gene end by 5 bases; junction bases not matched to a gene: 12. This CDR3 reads CASSPPGRGVDEQYF. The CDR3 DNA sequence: TGTGCCAGCAGTCCGCCGGGACGGGGGGTCGACGAGCAGTACTTC.

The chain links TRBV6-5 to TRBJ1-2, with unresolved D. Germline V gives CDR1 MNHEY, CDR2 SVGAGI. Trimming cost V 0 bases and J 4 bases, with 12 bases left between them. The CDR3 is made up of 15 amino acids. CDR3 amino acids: CASSYSSNSGYGYTF. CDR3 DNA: TGTGCCAGCAGTTACTCGAGTAACTCGGGCTATGGCTACACCTTC.

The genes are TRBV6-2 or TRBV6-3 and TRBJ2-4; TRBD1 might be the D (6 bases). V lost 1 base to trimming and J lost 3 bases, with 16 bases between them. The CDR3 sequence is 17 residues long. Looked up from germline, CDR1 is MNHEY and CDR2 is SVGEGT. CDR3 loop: CASSYYGQPKGKNIQYF. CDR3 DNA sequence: TGTGCCAGCAGTTACTATGGACAGCCTAAGGGCAAAAACATTCAGTACTTC.

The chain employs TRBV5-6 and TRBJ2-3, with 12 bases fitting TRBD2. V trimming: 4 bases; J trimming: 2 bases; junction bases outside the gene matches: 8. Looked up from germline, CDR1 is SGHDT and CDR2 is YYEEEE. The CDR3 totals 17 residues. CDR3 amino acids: CASSKKGLAGYTDTQYF. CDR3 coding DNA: TGTGCCAGCAGCAAAAAGGGACTAGCGGGTTACACAGATACGCAGTATTTT.

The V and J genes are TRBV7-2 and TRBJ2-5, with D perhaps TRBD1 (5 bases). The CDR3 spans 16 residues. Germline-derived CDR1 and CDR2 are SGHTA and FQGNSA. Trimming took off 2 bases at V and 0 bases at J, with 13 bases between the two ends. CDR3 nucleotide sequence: TGTGCCAGCAGCTTAAGGGGTTCAGGGAACCAAGAGACCCAGTACTTC. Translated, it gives CASSLRGSGNQETQYF. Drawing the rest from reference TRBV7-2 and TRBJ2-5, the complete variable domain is GAGVSQSPSNKVTEKGKDVELRCDPISGHTALYWYRQSLGQGLEFLIYFQGNSAPDKSGLPSDRFSAERTGGSVSTLTIQRTQQEDSAVYLCASSLRGSGNQETQYFGPGTRLLVL.

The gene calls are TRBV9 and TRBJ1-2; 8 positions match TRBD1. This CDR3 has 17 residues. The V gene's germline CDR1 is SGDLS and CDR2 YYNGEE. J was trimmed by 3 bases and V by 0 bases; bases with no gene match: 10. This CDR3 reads CASSVAATGVAYYGYTF. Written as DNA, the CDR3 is TGTGCCAGCAGCGTAGCTGCGACAGGGGTTGCCTACTATGGCTACACCTTC.

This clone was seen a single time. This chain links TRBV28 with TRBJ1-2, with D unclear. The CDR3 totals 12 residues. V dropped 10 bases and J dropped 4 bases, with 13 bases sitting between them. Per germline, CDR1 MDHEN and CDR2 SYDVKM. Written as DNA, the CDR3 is TGTGCCATCCTTGTTGGAACCTATGGCTACACCTTC. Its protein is CAILVGTYGYTF.

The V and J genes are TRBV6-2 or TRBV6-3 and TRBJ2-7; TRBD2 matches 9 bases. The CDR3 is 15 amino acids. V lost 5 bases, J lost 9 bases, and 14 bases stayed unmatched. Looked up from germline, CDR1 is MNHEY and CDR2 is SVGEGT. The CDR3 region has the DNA TGTGCCAGCAGTCAACTAGCGGGTAAACTACGTGGGCAGTACTTC. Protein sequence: CASSQLAGKLRGQYF.

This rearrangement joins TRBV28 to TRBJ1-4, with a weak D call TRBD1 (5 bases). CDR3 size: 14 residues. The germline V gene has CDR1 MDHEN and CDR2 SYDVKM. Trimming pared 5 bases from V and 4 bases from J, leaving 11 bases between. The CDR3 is CASSTPGRNEKLFF. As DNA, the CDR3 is TGTGCCAGCAGTACTCCAGGGCGTAATGAAAAACTGTTTTTT.

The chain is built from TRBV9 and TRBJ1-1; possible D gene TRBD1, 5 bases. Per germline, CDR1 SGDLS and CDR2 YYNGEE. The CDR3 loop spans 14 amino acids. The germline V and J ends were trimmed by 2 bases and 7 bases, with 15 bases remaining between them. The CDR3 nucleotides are TGTGCCAGCAGCGTCAATACGGGGAGGGGTGAAGCTTTCTTT. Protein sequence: CASSVNTGRGEAFF.

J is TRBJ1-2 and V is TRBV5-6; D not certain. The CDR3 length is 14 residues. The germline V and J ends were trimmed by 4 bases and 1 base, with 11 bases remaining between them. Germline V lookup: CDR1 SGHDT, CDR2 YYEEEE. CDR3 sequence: CASSETSINYGYTF. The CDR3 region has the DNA TGTGCCAGCAGCGAGACAAGCATTAACTATGGCTACACCTTC.

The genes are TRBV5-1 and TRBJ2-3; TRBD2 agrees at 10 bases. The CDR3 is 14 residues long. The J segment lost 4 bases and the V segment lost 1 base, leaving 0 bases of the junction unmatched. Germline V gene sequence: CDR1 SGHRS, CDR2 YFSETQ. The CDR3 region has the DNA TGCGCCAGCAGCTTGACTAGCGGGGCAGATACGCAGTATTTT. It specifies CASSLTSGADTQYF.